Given below is one T cell receptor (beta chain) in context. The antigen it binds to is not known. Base qualities are missing; no much larger clone stands one base away. V was cut back by 5 bases and J by 1 base, leaving a gap of 7 bases between them. Counted from cysteine to phenylalanine, this CDR3 has 13 amino acids. Left in the record is the CDR3 DNA by itself, 39 bases read in frame from the first base. CDR1 ENHRY and CDR2 SYGVKD are derived from the germline V gene. PBMCs were isolated by Ficoll-Paque density gradient centrifugation. This entry belongs to a study of T-cell memory formation after mild COVID-19 (dated by TCRdb to about 2021). General notes on the study: TCR sequence clusters from the two donors were largely donor specific. In a couple of donors, T-cell clones that expanded and contracted after mild COVID-19 were followed by sequencing TCRalpha and TCRbeta repertoires longitudinally. Two young, previously healthy adult volunteers, one female and one male, were included in the cohort. What the research found in general, with its limitations: The study included only a couple of mild cases, and larger cohorts that include severe cases with pre-infection samples were judged to be necessary. Balanced CD4/CD8 phenotypes were observed for clones contracting from day 15 to 85, whereas a bias towards CD4+ was observed for a second wave of clones expanding from day 15 to 37. Contracting CD4+ clones were located mainly in the CM and EM memory subsets, whereas CD8+ clones were found to be enriched in EMRA. Some responding clones were found in pre-infection memory, which suggests that pre-existing cross-reactive memory T cells took part in the SARS-CoV-2 response. SARS-CoV-2 specificity of the second-wave clones peaking on day 37 was not confirmed.

TCRdb records Illumina NovaSeq 6000 as the sequencer. TCRalpha and TCRbeta cDNA libraries were built by 5'RACE with constant-segment primers, adding sample barcodes and unique molecular identifiers. RNA was extracted from every sample with Trizol reagent. Library amplification was performed in two PCR steps, and a second sample barcode and Illumina TruSeq adapters were introduced in the second step. Sequencing of libraries was performed on an Illumina NovaSeq with 2 x 150 bp paired-end reads. For the original study's pipeline: Reads were demultiplexed and collapsed into UMI-guided consensus sequences with migec v1.2.7. Using mixcr v2.1.11, UMI consensuses were aligned to TRA and TRB V and J templates and then assembled into clonotypes. A clonotype was counted as expanded or contracted only when both edgeR and NoisET called the clonotype significant, with the noise models trained on biological replicates. edgeR calls used a false discovery rate-adjusted p below 0.01 and a log2 fold-change threshold of 1. As an exploratory analysis of dynamics, max-normalized trajectories of the 1000 most abundant clonotypes were examined by PCA with hierarchical clustering. Separately sequenced CD4+ and CD8+ repertoires were used to assign the CD4 or CD8 phenotype of responding clones. Using fastp trimming at Q25 and MiXCR clonotype assembly, TCRdb reanalyzed the public sequencing data and kept in-frame beta chains. Identical CDR3 proteins give one entry, which carries the most common genes and DNA. The V and J calls here are based on TCRdb, not the publication. The sample table contains 300,000 to 400,000 distinct CDR3 sequences; only one count was recorded for roughly an eighth of them. The ten largest account for approximately 21% of the sample.

The chain was built from TRBV10-3 and TRBJ2-3, with the D gene too uncertain to name. The TCR sequence derives from a young man who had mild COVID-19 (a few samples of this study predate the infection). The sample titles of this study are shuffled in the database, so cell type and time point are left out; the donor was told from shared clones. Sequencing used PBMCs or a T cell subset sorted from them (not recorded which). The CDR3 amino acid sequence is: CAISLSGTDTQYF. The nucleotide sequence reads TGTGCCATCAGTCTCTCAGGCACAGATACGCAGTATTTT.